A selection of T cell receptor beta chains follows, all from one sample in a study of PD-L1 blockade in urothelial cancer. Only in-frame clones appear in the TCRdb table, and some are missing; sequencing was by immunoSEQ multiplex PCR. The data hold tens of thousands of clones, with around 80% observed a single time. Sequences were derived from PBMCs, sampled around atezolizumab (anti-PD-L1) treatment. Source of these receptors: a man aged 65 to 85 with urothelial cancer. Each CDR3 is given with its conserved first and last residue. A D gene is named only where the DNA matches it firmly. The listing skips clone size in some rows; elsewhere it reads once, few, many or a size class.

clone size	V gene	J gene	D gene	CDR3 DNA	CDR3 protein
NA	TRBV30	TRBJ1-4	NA	TGTGCCTGGAGTAGAGGGAGAGGGGAAAAACTGTTTTTT	CAWSRGRGEKLFF
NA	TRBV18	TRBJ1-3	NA	TGTGCCAGCTCACCCACACCCGGCGGAGATGGGAACACCATATATTTT	CASSPTPGGDGNTIYF
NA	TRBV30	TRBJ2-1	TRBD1	TGTGCCTGGAGTGTACTAAGGGACAGGACCTACAATGAGCAGTTCTTC	CAWSVLRDRTYNEQFF
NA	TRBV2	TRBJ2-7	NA	TGTGCCAGCATGAGAGCGATACTAACCTACGAGCAGTACTTC	CASMRAILTYEQYF
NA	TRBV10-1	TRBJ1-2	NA	TGCGCCAGCAGTGAGTCCGCCAGCTATGGCTACACCTTC	CASSESASYGYTF
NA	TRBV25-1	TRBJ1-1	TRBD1	TGTGCCAGCAGTGAGGGACAGGGGGCGCGCACTGAAGCTTTCTTT	CASSEGQGARTEAFF
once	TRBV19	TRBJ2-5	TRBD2	TGTGCCAGTAGTTTCCGACTAGCGGGAGGGCAAGAGACCCAGTACTTC	CASSFRLAGGQETQYF
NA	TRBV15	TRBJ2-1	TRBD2	TGTGCCACCAGCAGAGATATTCTAGCGGGAGGGCCGAGTGAGCAGTTCTTC	CATSRDILAGGPSEQFF
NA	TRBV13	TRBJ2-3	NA	TGTGCCAGCAGCTCGTCGTTTAATACGCAGTATTTT	CASSSSFNTQYF
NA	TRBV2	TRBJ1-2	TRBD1	TGTGCCAGCATCGGGACAGGGTCTCTTGACGGATTCTATGGCTACACCTTC	CASIGTGSLDGFYGYTF
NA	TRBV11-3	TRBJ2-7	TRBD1	TGTGCCAGCACCCAGAGAGGGGCGGGGACAGGCTACTTC	CASTQRGAGTGYF
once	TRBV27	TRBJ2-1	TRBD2	TGTGCCAGCAGTTTATTAGGTCGGACTAGCATATTTGCTGAGCAGTTCTTC	CASSLLGRTSIFAEQFF
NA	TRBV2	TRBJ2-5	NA	TGTGCCAGCAGTCATGACACTGGGCAAGAGACCCAGTACTTC	CASSHDTGQETQYF
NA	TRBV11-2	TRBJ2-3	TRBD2	TGTGCCAGCAGCTTAACCCCGAGTACTAGCGCGGGGAGGGGTACGCAGTATTTT	CASSLTPSTSAGRGTQYF
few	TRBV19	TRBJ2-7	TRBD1	TGTGCCAGTAGTGTTACAGGGGCCTCCTACGAGCAGTACTTC	CASSVTGASYEQYF
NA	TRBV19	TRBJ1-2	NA	TGTGCCAGTAGTATCCTACGCGGTGGAGGTGCCCTCATAGGTGCCTATGGCTACACCTTC	CASSILRGGGALIGAYGYTF
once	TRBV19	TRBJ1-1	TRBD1	TGTGCCAGTAGTATAGACAGGGGGCCTGAAGCTTTCTTT	CASSIDRGPEAFF
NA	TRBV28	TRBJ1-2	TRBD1	TGTGCCAGCAGTCCCATGGGACAGCCCTTGGGATATGGCTACACCTTC	CASSPMGQPLGYGYTF
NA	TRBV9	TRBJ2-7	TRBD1	TGTGCCAGCAGCGAAGGACAGGGGTCCTCCTACGAGCAGTACTTC	CASSEGQGSSYEQYF
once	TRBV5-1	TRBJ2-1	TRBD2	TGCGCCAGCAGCTCGGGACTAGCGCCTTCCTACAATGAGCAGTTCTTC	CASSSGLAPSYNEQFF
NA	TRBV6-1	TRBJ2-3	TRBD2	TGTGCCAGCAGTGAAGCGCTAGCTAGCGGCGCAGATACGCAGTATTTT	CASSEALASGADTQYF
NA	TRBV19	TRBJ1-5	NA	TGTGCCAGTAGTATTGTCGGGCAGCCCCAGCATTTT	CASSIVGQPQHF
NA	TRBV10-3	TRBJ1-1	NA	TGTGCCATCAGTGACAGGGAGGGGAGCACTGAAGCTTTCTTT	CAISDREGSTEAFF
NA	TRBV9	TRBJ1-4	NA	TGTGCCAGCAGTCACCTGGAGAGGAAAAATGAAAAACTGTTTTTT	CASSHLERKNEKLFF
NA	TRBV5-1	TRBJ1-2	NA	TGCGCCAGCAGCTTGAATGGAGAGTTCTATGGCTACACCTTC	CASSLNGEFYGYTF
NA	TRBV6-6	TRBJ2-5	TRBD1	TGTGCCAGCAGTTTAACGGGGACAGGGGTGTCAGAGACCCAGTACTTC	CASSLTGTGVSETQYF